Shown below are 26 T cell receptor beta chains from a single sample sequenced in a study of neurological immune-mediated disorders. TCRdb re-analysed the 5' RACE reads in MiXCR, keeping a single row per CDR3 protein. The repertoire includes about 70,000 distinct CDR3 sequences, 4.8% of them detected once, and 2.2% sits in the top ten. Sequences were obtained from PBMCs. The source of these receptors is a woman between 65 and 79 years old with multiple sclerosis.

This clonotype was counted many times. This chain uses TRBV4-2 with TRBJ2-7; a possible D gene is TRBD2 (5 bases). This CDR3 spans 14 amino acids. V dropped 0 bases and J dropped 2 bases, with 8 bases sitting between them. Germline lookup yields CDR1 LGHNA and CDR2 YNFKEQ. CDR3 residues: CASSQEAGTYEQYF. CDR3 nucleotides: TGTGCCAGCAGCCAAGAAGCCGGGACCTACGAGCAGTACTTC.

This clonotype has a count of ten or more. V gene TRBV12-3 or TRBV12-4 combines with J gene TRBJ2-7, with D unclear. With 6 bases removed from V and 2 bases from J, the gap between germline ends came to 8 bases. The CDR3 runs 12 residues. The CDR3 loop is CASRLGPYEQYF. The CDR3 coding sequence is TGTGCCAGCAGACTTGGACCCTACGAGCAGTACTTC.

This clonotype was detected ten times or more. The chain has TRBV5-1 and TRBJ2-5; 13 nucleotides match TRBD2. The germline CDR1 and CDR2 sequences are SGHRS and YFSETQ. V lost 0 bases to trimming and J lost 1 base; unmatched junction nucleotides: 0. CDR3 length: 16 residues. This chain's CDR3 is CASSLGTSGSQETQYF. The DNA for the CDR3 is TGCGCCAGCAGCTTGGGGACTAGCGGGAGCCAAGAGACCCAGTACTTC.

This clonotype came up many times. CDR3 nucleotides: TGTGCCAGCAGCGCCACCTGGACAGCCCAAGAAGCTTTCTTT. It translates to CASSATWTAQEAFF. The genes are TRBV7-2 and TRBJ1-1; perhaps TRBD1 as D (6 bases). Germline CDR1 reads SGHTA; CDR2 reads FQGNSA. This CDR3 comprises 14 residues. Trimming took 5 bases from V and 8 from J, leaving 18 bases between them.

This clonotype was counted many times. The chain is built from TRBV7-6 and TRBJ2-3; 11 positions agree with TRBD2. With 8 bases clipped from V and 0 bases from J, the junction kept 1 base outside the gene matches. Germline assignment: CDR1 SGHVS and CDR2 FNYEAQ. This CDR3 contains 14 residues. The CDR3 here is CASGTSGSTDTQYF. DNA for the CDR3: TGTGCCAGCGGGACTAGCGGAAGCACAGATACGCAGTATTTT. The full variable domain, its missing parts supplied by reference TRBV7-6 and TRBJ2-3, is GAGVSQSPRYKVTKRGQDVALRCDPISGHVSLYWYRQALGQGPEFLTYFNYEAQQDKSGLPNDRFSAERPEGSISTLTIQRTEQRDSAMYRCASGTSGSTDTQYFGPGTRLTVL.

This clonotype has at least ten counts. This chain connects TRBV6-6 to TRBJ1-2; D is unclear. Trimming removed 5 bases from V and 1 base from J, with 11 bases in between. The CDR3 extends over 14 amino acids. Germline CDR1 and CDR2: MNHNY and SVGAGI (reference sequence). This CDR3 is CASSDMTDNYGYTF. CDR3 coding DNA: TGTGCCAGCAGTGACATGACCGATAACTATGGCTACACCTTC.

This clonotype was counted at least ten times. The chain couples TRBV21-1 to TRBJ1-2; the D call of TRBD1 is as the table states it, not checked on the DNA. TRBV21-1 is labeled a pseudogene. The CDR3 length is 19 residues. In DNA, the CDR3 is TGTGCCAGCAGCGAAAAAGTGGGGAAACAGGAGTCAATCAACTATGGCTACACCTTC. Translation: CASSEKVGKQESINYGYTF.

This clonotype was counted at least ten times. In DNA, the CDR3 is TGCAGCGTACTCTGGGCCTACAATGAGCAGTTCTTC. Protein product: CSVLWAYNEQFF. The chain employs TRBV29-1 and TRBJ2-1, with D uncertain. The CDR3 covers 12 residues. Looked up from germline, CDR1 is SQVTM and CDR2 is ANQGSEA. V lost 6 bases and J lost 2, with 8 bases in between.

The sample holds many counts of this clonotype. The rearrangement links TRBV2 to TRBJ2-1; TRBD2 matches 7 bases. Germline V gives CDR1 SNHLY, CDR2 FYNNEI. J was trimmed by 7 bases and V by 3 bases; bases with no gene match: 9. The CDR3 covers 15 residues. The CDR3 spells CASSEETSVGNEQFF. The CDR3 DNA reads TGTGCCAGCAGTGAGGAAACTAGCGTGGGAAATGAGCAGTTCTTC.

This clonotype was seen repeatedly, ten times or more. The chain carries TRBV3-1 and TRBJ2-3, with no clear D. The V end lost 4 bases, the J end lost 2 bases, and 7 bases lay between the germline ends. This CDR3 contains 13 residues. Germline V gene sequence: CDR1 LGHDT, CDR2 YNNKEL (reference sequence). CDR3 in amino acids: CASSRAFTDTQYF. DNA for the CDR3: TGTGCCAGCAGCCGCGCGTTCACAGATACGCAGTATTTT.

This clonotype appeared many times. The V call is TRBV7-9, the J call TRBJ2-7, with TRBD1 identical over 8 bases. This CDR3 is built from 14 residues. Per germline, CDR1 SEHNR and CDR2 FQNEAQ (reference sequence). With V trimmed by 1 base and J by 3 bases, 2 bases remained unmatched. DNA of the CDR3: TGTGCCAGCAGCTTAGAGGACAGGGTCTACGAGCAGTACTTC. Protein sequence: CASSLEDRVYEQYF.

This chain joins TRBV20-1 and TRBJ2-3; 10 bases align to TRBD2. Unmatched junction bases numbered 8, after V lost 6 bases and J lost 5 bases. The germline CDR1 and CDR2 sequences are DFQATT and SNEGSKA (reference sequence). The CDR3 length is 14 residues. CDR3 sequence reads: CSATKREGGDTQYF. The CDR3 nucleotides are TGCAGTGCGACTAAGCGGGAGGGGGGAGATACGCAGTATTTT.

This clonotype has ten or more counts. The chain employs TRBV4-1 and TRBJ2-3; D not resolved. This CDR3 has 15 amino acids. V lost 0 bases and J 2 bases, leaving 9 bases between the germline ends. Looked up from germline, CDR1 is MGHRA and CDR2 is YSYEKL. The CDR3 region has the DNA TGCGCCAGCAGCCAAGACCAGCGATCCACAGATACGCAGTATTTT. Amino acids: CASSQDQRSTDTQYF.

V usage is TRBV7-8 and J usage is TRBJ2-3; D is ambiguous. The germline CDR1 and CDR2 sequences are SGHVS and FQNEAQ. The CDR3 contains 13 residues. V lost 3 bases and J lost 6, with 10 bases in between. CDR3 DNA sequence: TGTGCCAGCAGCTTGAGGTATCCTGATACGCAGTATTTT. Its protein product is CASSLRYPDTQYF.

This clonotype was counted ten times or more. The rearrangement joins TRBV15 to TRBJ2-1; TRBD1 aligns across 7 bases. Germline values: CDR1 LNHNV, CDR2 YYDKDF (reference sequence). Trimming at V came to 0 bases and at J to 8 bases, leaving 1 base not matched to a gene. The CDR3 extends over 13 amino acids. The CDR3 region has the DNA TGTGCCACCAGCAGAGATCAGGGGGATGAGCAGTTCTTC. The encoded protein is CATSRDQGDEQFF. Complete variable domain (other parts from reference TRBV15 and TRBJ2-1): DAMVIQNPRYQVTQFGKPVTLSCSQTLNHNVMYWYQQKSSQAPKLLFHYYDKDFNNEADTPDNFQSRRPNTSFCFLDIRSPGLGDTAMYLCATSRDQGDEQFFGPGTRLTVL.

This clonotype has ten or more counts. This sequence joins TRBV5-1 and TRBJ2-1; 7 bases are shared with TRBD1. Unmatched junction bases numbered 4, after V lost 0 bases and J lost 10 bases. Germline CDR1 is SGHRS and CDR2 is YFSETQ. This CDR3 is 13 amino acids long. The CDR3 sequence is CASSLATGNEQFF. CDR3 nucleotides: TGCGCCAGCAGCTTGGCGACAGGGAACGAGCAGTTCTTC. The full variable domain, in which reference TRBV5-1 and TRBJ2-1 provide the parts outside the CDR3, is KAGVTQTPRYLIKTRGQQVTLSCSPISGHRSVSWYQQTPGQGLQFLFEYFSETQRNKGNFPGRFSGRQFSNSRSEMNVSTLELGDSALYLCASSLATGNEQFFGPGTRLTVL.

This clonotype was recorded many times. The V and J genes are TRBV10-1 and TRBJ2-5; TRBD1 aligns across 9 bases. The J segment lost 5 bases and the V segment lost 0 bases, leaving 1 base of the junction unmatched. CDR1 and CDR2 from the germline V gene are WNHNN and SYGVQD (reference sequence). The CDR3 runs 14 residues. This CDR3 reads CASSESGTGETQYF. CDR3 DNA sequence: TGCGCCAGCAGTGAGTCAGGGACAGGGGAGACCCAGTACTTC.

This clonotype was found many times. CDR3 loop: CATTASGRIETQYF. The CDR3 coding sequence is TGTGCCACCACTGCGTCGGGGCGGATTGAGACCCAGTACTTC. J is TRBJ2-5 and V is TRBV2, with D perhaps being TRBD1 or TRBD2 (5 bases each). CDR1 is SNHLY, CDR2 FYNNEI, per germline. CDR3 length equals 14 residues. The V end was cut by 10 bases, the J end by 5 bases, with 20 bases between.

Many counts were recorded for this clonotype. The J gene is TRBJ1-1, the V gene TRBV29-1; unclear D gene. Between the trimmed V and J ends, which lost 0 bases and 3 bases, there was a span of 8 bases. Germline-derived CDR1 and CDR2 are SQVTM and ANQGSEA. The CDR3 has 13 residues. The CDR3 here is CSVEDSGYTEAFF. CDR3 coding DNA: TGCAGCGTTGAAGATAGTGGTTACACTGAAGCTTTCTTT.

This clonotype was seen at least ten times. This chain uses TRBV20-1 with TRBJ1-2, with TRBD1 identical over 8 bases. The CDR3 contains 12 residues. Germline CDR1 and CDR2: DFQATT and SNEGSKA (reference sequence). Losses at the gene ends were 3 bases for V and 7 bases for J; bases not matched to a gene: 4. The CDR3 DNA sequence: TGCAGTGCTAGTAACAGGGGGTCTGGCTACACCTTC. Protein product: CSASNRGSGYTF.

This clonotype was seen at least ten times. The chain couples TRBV7-9 to TRBJ2-4, with D uncertain. Germline-derived CDR1 and CDR2 are SEHNR and FQNEAQ (reference sequence). V was clipped by 11 bases and J by 3 bases, with 29 bases between them. The CDR3 is 18 residues long. CDR3 DNA sequence: TGTGCCTCACAGCCACGTGGAACGTTTATTGGGGACAAAAACATTCAGTACTTC. Translated, it gives CASQPRGTFIGDKNIQYF.

The chain couples TRBV29-1 to TRBJ1-1; D might be TRBD1 (6 bases). CDR3 length: 11 amino acids. CDR1 and CDR2 from the germline V gene are SQVTM and ANQGSEA. V dropped 4 bases and J dropped 5 bases, with 8 bases sitting between them. CDR3 nucleotide sequence: TGCAGCGTTGCAAGGGGGACTGAAGCTTTCTTT. The encoded protein is CSVARGTEAFF. Looking up the rest from reference TRBV29-1 and TRBJ1-1 gives the full variable domain: SAVISQKPSRDICQRGTSLTIQCQVDSQVTMMFWYRQQPGQSLTLIATANQGSEATYESGFVIDKFPISRPNLTFSTLTVSNMSPEDSSIYLCSVARGTEAFFGQGTRLTVV.

This clonotype was found a few times. V is TRBV5-5 and J is TRBJ2-5; the D is unclear. Germline V CDR1 and CDR2: SGHKS, YYEKEE (reference sequence). Trimming cost V 2 bases and J 1 base, with 3 bases left between them. The CDR3 totals 12 residues. CDR3 sequence: CASSFPQETQYF. CDR3 sequence (DNA): TGTGCCAGCAGCTTTCCCCAAGAGACCCAGTACTTC.

The sample holds many counts of this clonotype. The J gene is TRBJ2-5, the V gene TRBV10-3; a weak D match, TRBD1 (6 bases). This CDR3 contains 14 residues. V was shortened by 6 bases and J by 5 bases, with 16 bases between the two germline ends. Germline CDR1 reads ENHRY; CDR2 reads SYGVKD. The CDR3 coding sequence is TGTGCCATCAGCCCCGGACAGACGGGGGAGACCCAGTACTTC. Its translation: CAISPGQTGETQYF.

CDR3 sequence (DNA): TGTGCCACCAGTGATTCCGGGACTAGCGGGAGTATCTATGAGCAGTTCTTC. Translation: CATSDSGTSGSIYEQFF. The V and J genes are TRBV24-1 and TRBJ2-1; 14 bases match TRBD2. CDR1 is KGHDR and CDR2 is SFDVKD in the germline V gene. Trimming at V came to 2 bases and at J to 8 bases, leaving 7 bases not matched to a gene. The CDR3 extends over 17 amino acids.

The chain combines TRBV7-9 with TRBJ1-1; weak D call: TRBD1 (5 bases). Trimming cost V 1 base and J 0 bases, with 9 bases left between them. The CDR3 extends over 15 amino acids. CDR1 and CDR2 (germline): SEHNR, FQNEAQ (reference sequence). The CDR3: CASSLGGSLNTEAFF. The DNA for the CDR3 is TGTGCCAGCAGCTTAGGGGGCAGCTTGAACACTGAAGCTTTCTTT.